This T cell receptor (beta chain) was profiled in a study of blood T cell repertoires in COVID-19. Study in general: PBMCs, B-cell-depleted T cells, or T cells provided the cDNA or gDNA that made up the material.

Clones were read by immunoSEQ multiplex PCR, and TCRdb kept only the in-frame ones, dropping some. The sample contains 300,000 to 500,000 clones, nearly 90% of which appear only once. Germline-derived CDR1 and CDR2 are SGHVS and FQNEAQ. The CDR3 length is 15 residues. V gave up 3 bases and J gave up 2 bases, with 11 bases separating them. The sequence was obtained from a woman aged 40 to 50 with acute COVID-19. Sequences were obtained from PBMCs or T cells enriched from blood (not recorded which). V usage is TRBV7-8 and J usage is TRBJ2-1; D is ambiguous. CDR3 amino acids: CASSFALLPYNEQFF. The CDR3 DNA reads TGTGCCAGCAGCTTTGCCCTACTTCCCTACAATGAGCAGTTCTTC.